The sequence of this T cell receptor beta chain was determined in a study of blood T cells in healthy people across ages. A sample-barcoded 5' primer and a J-beta primer mix were used in a second PCR of roughly 7 to 11 cycles. One entry per CDR3 protein results from TCRdb running MiXCR on the 5' RACE reads. The sample has around 1,100,000 distinct CDR3 sequences, under 40% seen once. CDR3 length: 14 amino acids. CDR1 and CDR2 (germline): SGHTA, FQGNSA. The V end was cut by 6 bases, the J end by 0 bases, with 11 bases between. This clonotype has a count of ten or more. The gene calls are TRBV7-2 and TRBJ1-2; D is possibly TRBD1 (6 bases). Material for sequencing was blood. The source of this sequence is a man aged 18 to 29 in good health. The chain's CDR3 is CASRPQGTNYGYTF. DNA for the CDR3: TGTGCCAGCAGACCCCAGGGGACTAACTATGGCTACACCTTC.